The 20 T cell receptor beta chains in this list originate from one sample, sequenced in a study of control samples from healthy donors and cancer patients. TCRdb's table, derived via immunoSEQ multiplex PCR, lists solely in-frame clones and lacks some. The sample records roughly 100,000 clones, about 90% being singletons. Sequenced: blood. These receptors all stem from a woman between 18 and 30 years old in good health.

V is TRBV6-4 and J is TRBJ1-1, with a possible D match to TRBD1 (5 bases). Germline V gene lookup returns CDR1 MRHNA and CDR2 SNTAGT. V lost 5 bases, J lost 5 bases, and 12 bases lay in between. The CDR3 has 13 amino acids. The CDR3 DNA follows: TGTGCCAGCAGTTGGGACCGAGGGACTGAAGCTTTCTTT. It codes for CASSWDRGTEAFF.

The chain combines TRBV7-9 with TRBJ2-3; TRBD2 matches 13 bases. CDR1 is SEHNR and CDR2 is FQNEAQ in the germline V gene (reference sequence). Germline trimming cut 5 bases from V and 2 bases from J; bases unmatched to any gene: 13. This CDR3 contains 19 residues. CDR3 sequence (DNA): TGTGCCAGCAGCGAGGTCCTGACTAGCGGGAGGACCAACACAGATACGCAGTATTTT. Residues: CASSEVLTSGRTNTDTQYF.

This chain uses TRBV5-1 with TRBJ1-2; no clear D gene. Germline V gene data show CDR1 as SGHRS and CDR2 as YFSETQ. Trimming stripped 5 bases from V and 4 bases from J, with 12 bases between. The CDR3 runs to 13 residues. The CDR3 coding sequence is TGCGCCAGCAGACCATGGGGTACCTATGGCTACACCTTC. Encoded protein: CASRPWGTYGYTF.

This clone was detected once. The V gene is TRBV27, the J gene TRBJ2-3; TRBD2 agrees at 7 bases. The CDR3 is 16 amino acids. The J segment lost 2 bases and the V segment lost 5 bases, leaving 10 bases of the junction unmatched. CDR1 is MNHEY, CDR2 SMNVEV, per germline (reference sequence). The CDR3 nucleotides read TGTGCCAGCAGTCGTGGCGGGGGTTTTTTCACAGATACGCAGTATTTT. As protein: CASSRGGGFFTDTQYF.

This chain links TRBV6-5 with TRBJ2-3; no firm D call. Germline loops: CDR1 MNHEY, CDR2 SVGAGI. Trimming took off 3 bases at V and 0 bases at J, with 7 bases between the two ends. This CDR3 is 14 amino acids long. CDR3 region: CASSYGFSTDTQYF. The CDR3 nucleotides are TGTGCCAGCAGTTATGGCTTTAGCACAGATACGCAGTATTTT.

The genes are TRBV29-1 and TRBJ2-1; 9 bases match TRBD2. Per the germline V gene, CDR1 is SQVTM and CDR2 is ANQGSEA. The J segment lost 5 bases and the V segment lost 5 bases, leaving 7 bases of the junction unmatched. The CDR3 is 14 amino acids. This CDR3 is CSVFLAGFHNEQFF. The DNA of the CDR3 is TGCAGCGTTTTTCTAGCGGGGTTCCACAATGAGCAGTTCTTC.

The rearrangement uses TRBV4-2 and TRBJ1-4; tentative D call: TRBD1 (6 bases). This CDR3 is built from 15 residues. CDR1 and CDR2 from the germline V gene are LGHNA and YNFKEQ. The V gene lost 0 bases and the J gene lost 4 bases, with 9 bases spanning the gap. CDR3 residues: CASSQEGANNEKLFF. The CDR3 DNA sequence: TGTGCCAGCAGCCAAGAGGGGGCTAATAATGAAAAACTGTTTTTT.

The chain recombines TRBV6-5 with TRBJ1-6; 8 nucleotides align to TRBD1. Trimming cost V 2 bases and J 10 bases; bases outside gene matches: 4. The germline V gene has CDR1 MNHEY and CDR2 SVGAGI. The CDR3 runs 14 residues. The CDR3 region is CASSYGTGESPLHF. CDR3 nucleotide sequence: TGTGCCAGCAGTTACGGGACAGGAGAATCACCCCTCCACTTT.

V gene TRBV19 combines with J gene TRBJ2-3; 9 bases are a match to TRBD1. The V segment lost 6 bases and the J segment 4 bases; nucleotides outside the gene matches: 8. CDR1 is LNHDA, CDR2 SQIVND, per germline (reference sequence). The length of the CDR3 is 15 residues. The CDR3 protein is CASRWGQGWPDTQYF. CDR3 DNA: TGTGCCAGTAGATGGGGACAGGGCTGGCCAGATACGCAGTATTTT.

The J gene is TRBJ1-2, the V gene TRBV11-2; a weak D match, TRBD1 (6 bases). Germline values: CDR1 SGHAT, CDR2 FQNNGV. V shed 3 bases and J shed 7 bases, with 6 bases lying between them. This CDR3 comprises 11 residues. The CDR3 region is CASSFRGGYTF. Here the CDR3 DNA reads TGTGCCAGCAGCTTCAGGGGTGGCTACACCTTC.

The V and J genes are TRBV9 and TRBJ2-2, with a tentative D call TRBD1 (6 bases). There are 14 residues in the CDR3. Trimming removed 3 bases from V and 5 bases from J, with 11 bases in between. Per germline, CDR1 SGDLS and CDR2 YYNGEE. The CDR3 nucleotides are TGTGCCAGCAGCGAGAGGGGGATGACCGGGGAGCTGTTTTTT. Protein: CASSERGMTGELFF.

CDR3 bases: TGTGCCAGCAGCTTACAAGCAGGGGGAAACTATGGCTACACCTTC. Translating it yields CASSLQAGGNYGYTF. The V gene is TRBV7-3, the J gene TRBJ1-2, with TRBD1 matching 7 bases. Per germline, CDR1 SGHTA and CDR2 FQGTGA. There are 15 residues in the CDR3. J lost 2 bases, V lost 2 bases, and 5 bases had no gene match.

The chain employs TRBV27 and TRBJ2-7, with a tentative D call TRBD2 (5 bases). This CDR3 contains 17 residues. Germline V gives CDR1 MNHEY, CDR2 SMNVEV (reference sequence). With 5 bases removed from V and 3 bases from J, the gap between germline ends came to 23 bases. The DNA for the CDR3 is TGTGCCAGCAGTCCATATCCCATAGTAGGGAGTGGCTACGAGCAGTACTTC. Amino acid sequence: CASSPYPIVGSGYEQYF.

The chain employs TRBV19 and TRBJ1-2; D might be TRBD1 (6 bases). CDR1 is LNHDA, CDR2 SQIVND, per germline (reference sequence). Trimming shortened V by 5 bases and J by 6 bases, and 13 bases separated the two germline ends. This CDR3 comprises 13 residues. CDR3 protein: CASSQDRPNGYTF. CDR3 bases: TGTGCCAGTAGTCAGGACAGACCGAATGGCTACACCTTC.

This chain joins TRBV7-3 and TRBJ2-5, with TRBD2 matching 9 bases. The CDR3 contains 15 residues. V dropped 5 bases and J dropped 0; count of bases not matched to a gene: 4. The germline V gene encodes CDR1 SGHTA and CDR2 FQGTGA. The CDR3 region has the DNA TGTGCCAGCAGCCAAACTAGCGGGTACCAAGAGACCCAGTACTTC. Protein sequence: CASSQTSGYQETQYF.

The V and J genes are TRBV28 and TRBJ1-5; possible D gene TRBD1, 5 bases. V was clipped by 3 bases and J by 0 bases, with 9 bases between them. CDR3 length: 15 amino acids. Per the germline V gene, CDR1 is MDHEN and CDR2 is SYDVKM. CDR3 sequence (DNA): TGTGCCAGCAGTTTCGGGACGAATAGCAATCAGCCCCAGCATTTT. It codes for CASSFGTNSNQPQHF. The whole variable domain, remainder taken from reference TRBV28 and TRBJ1-5, is DVKVTQSSRYLVKRTGEKVFLECVQDMDHENMFWYRQDPGLGLRLIYFSYDVKMKEKGDIPEGYSVSREKKERFSLILESASTNQTSMYLCASSFGTNSNQPQHFGDGTRLSIL.

CDR3 DNA: TGTGCCAGCAGTAAACTTCAGACTAACTATGGCTACACCTTC. This gives the protein CASSKLQTNYGYTF. The V call is TRBV27, the J call TRBJ1-2; D gene ambiguous. The germline V and J ends were trimmed by 5 bases and 0 bases, with 10 bases remaining between them. The CDR3 consists of 14 residues. CDR1 and CDR2 from the germline V gene are MNHEY and SMNVEV (reference sequence).

The genes are TRBV19 and TRBJ1-2; D uncertain. This CDR3 region has 14 residues. Trimming left V 8 bases short and J 0 bases short, with 13 bases between. Germline assignment: CDR1 LNHDA and CDR2 SQIVND (reference sequence). CDR3: CASERTRSNYGYTF. DNA for the CDR3: TGTGCCAGTGAGAGGACGCGTTCTAACTATGGCTACACCTTC.

The chain joins TRBV9 to TRBJ1-2, with D unresolved. The CDR3 has 12 amino acids. The V and J ends lost 3 bases and 6 bases respectively, with 9 bases between them. CDR1 and CDR2 from the germline V gene are SGDLS and YYNGEE. CDR3 residues: CASSAGGDGYTF. The DNA of the CDR3 is TGTGCCAGCAGCGCCGGCGGCGATGGCTACACCTTC.

V is TRBV5-4 and J is TRBJ1-1; 8 bases are a match to TRBD1. The CDR3 contains 14 residues. V lost 4 bases and J lost 4; bases outside the gene matches: 6. Per the germline V gene, CDR1 is SGHNT and CDR2 is YYREEE (reference sequence). CDR3 loop: CASSGTGMVTEAFF. The CDR3 nucleotides are TGTGCCAGCAGCGGGACAGGCATGGTCACTGAAGCTTTCTTT.